Given below is one T cell receptor beta chain in context. Its antigen is not known. The data were produced by immunoSEQ multiplex PCR, yet TCRdb's version contains in-frame clones alone and is incomplete. The table lists some 150,000 clones, about 90% of them singletons, with roughly 3% in the top ten. The data belong to a study of T cell responses to AZD1222 COVID-19 vaccine. Germline V gene data show CDR1 as LGHNA and CDR2 as YSLEER. Trimming removed 2 bases at V and 1 base at J, with 9 bases between. The CDR3 spans 16 residues. Study results and limitations: Clonal diversity was possibly underestimated, and the donors were mostly white British, with more females.

This sequence was found in an adult in good health. This chain connects TRBV4-3 to TRBJ2-6; TRBD2 might be the D (5 bases). The starting material was peripheral blood, obtained on day 0 of AZD1222 vaccination. As DNA, the CDR3 is TGCGCCAGCAGCCAAAACGGAGGATCTGGGGCCAACGTCCTGACTTTC. This encodes CASSQNGGSGANVLTF.